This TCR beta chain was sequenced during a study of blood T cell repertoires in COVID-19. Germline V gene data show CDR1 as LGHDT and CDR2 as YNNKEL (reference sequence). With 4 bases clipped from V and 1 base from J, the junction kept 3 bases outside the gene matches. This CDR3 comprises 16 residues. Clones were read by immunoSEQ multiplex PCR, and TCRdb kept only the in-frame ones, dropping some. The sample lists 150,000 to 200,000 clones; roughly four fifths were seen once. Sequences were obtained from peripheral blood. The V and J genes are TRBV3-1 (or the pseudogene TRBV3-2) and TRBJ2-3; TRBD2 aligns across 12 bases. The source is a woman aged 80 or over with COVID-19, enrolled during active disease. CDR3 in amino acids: CASSPWTSGGTDTQYF. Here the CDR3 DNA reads TGTGCCAGCAGCCCTTGGACTAGCGGGGGCACAGATACGCAGTATTTT.